Listed below are T cell receptor beta chains from one sample, sequenced in a study of cytomegalovirus exposure and HLA in healthy donors. Using immunoSEQ multiplex PCR, the repertoire was profiled, and TCRdb retains in-frame clones only, with some absent. The profile shows 130,000 or so clones, about 78% of them singletons. The sequenced sample was PBMCs. Receptors originate from a female donor in good health and CMV-seronegative. Each CDR3 is given with its conserved first and last residue. A D gene is named only where the DNA matches it firmly. Some rows mark clone size as missing; the rest say once, few, many or name a class of expanded clone.

clone_size	j_call	cdr3_length	v_call	d_call	cdr3_nt	cdr3_aa
NA	TRBJ1-2	12	TRBV28	NA	TGTGCCAGCAGTTGGCTGAAGTATGGCTACACCTTC	CASSWLKYGYTF
few	TRBJ1-5	15	TRBV5-6	TRBD1	TGTGCCAGCAGCCCCGGGACAGGGGGCAATCAGCCCCAGCATTTT	CASSPGTGGNQPQHF
NA	TRBJ1-5	12	TRBV21-1	NA	TGTGCCAGCTCCCGTCCTCCTCGGCCCCAGCATTTT	CASSRPPRPQHF
NA	TRBJ2-1	17	TRBV7-9	TRBD2	TGTGCCAGCTGTCGAAGCGGGAGGGCCATGTCCTACAATGAGCAGTTCTTC	CASCRSGRAMSYNEQFF
NA	TRBJ2-5	17	TRBV5-1	TRBD2	TGCGCCAGCAGCTTGGGACTAGCGGGAGGCCGAGGGGAGACCCAGTACTTC	CASSLGLAGGRGETQYF
NA	TRBJ2-3	18	TRBV4-2	NA	TGTGCCAGCAGCCAAGATTTTGCGGGATCAACCAGCACAGATACGCAGTATTTT	CASSQDFAGSTSTDTQYF
NA	TRBJ2-7	16	TRBV19	TRBD1	TGTGCCAGTAGTATTAGTCAAGACAGGGCGATCTACGAGCAGTACTTC	CASSISQDRAIYEQYF
once	TRBJ2-3	14	TRBV29-1	NA	TGCAGCGCGGGACCTACAGGGTCTACAGATACGCAGTATTTT	CSAGPTGSTDTQYF
NA	TRBJ2-7	13	TRBV11-1	TRBD1	TGTGCCAGCAGCTTACCACAGGGGGTCGAGCAGTACTTC	CASSLPQGVEQYF
NA	TRBJ1-2	16	TRBV6-4	TRBD1	TGTGCCAGCAGCTCGAGAGGGGACAGGGGTGCCTATGGCTACACCTTC	CASSSRGDRGAYGYTF
NA	TRBJ2-3	16	TRBV18	NA	TGTGCCAGCTCACCCGGGACATTGGGCCTGACAGATACGCAGTATTTT	CASSPGTLGLTDTQYF
NA	TRBJ2-7	14	TRBV10-3	TRBD1	TGTGCCATCAGTGGGACAGGCAGCTCCTACGAGCAGTACTTC	CAISGTGSSYEQYF
NA	TRBJ2-6	18	TRBV11-2	NA	TGTGCCAGCAGCCCCCGCCTAGGGACTCACGCTGGGGCCAACGTCCTGACTTTC	CASSPRLGTHAGANVLTF
NA	TRBJ2-7	14	TRBV7-2	NA	TGTGCCAGCAGCCAAGGACAGAGTTTCTACGAGCAGTACTTC	CASSQGQSFYEQYF
NA	TRBJ2-5	15	TRBV27	TRBD1	TGTGCCAGCTTTGCGCCGGGACAGGGGTCGGAGACCCAGTACTTC	CASFAPGQGSETQYF
NA	TRBJ2-1	13	TRBV7-3	NA	TGTGCCAGCAGCCTGACTAGCTACAATGAGCAGTTCTTC	CASSLTSYNEQFF
NA	TRBJ2-3	16	TRBV4-3	TRBD2	TGCGCCAGCTCCCGAGCTAGCGGGTCTGAAACCGATACGCAGTATTTT	CASSRASGSETDTQYF
NA	TRBJ1-5	15	TRBV19	TRBD1	TGTGCCAGTAGTATACAGGGGGCGCGGGGTCAGCCCCAGCATTTT	CASSIQGARGQPQHF
NA	TRBJ2-7	14	TRBV4-3	NA	TGCGCCAGCAGCCCGCTCTGGAGAGCCTACGAGCAGTACTTC	CASSPLWRAYEQYF
NA	TRBJ2-2	14	TRBV6-1	NA	TGTGCCAGCAGCCTTATGGAGGAGATCGGGGAGCTGTTTTTT	CASSLMEEIGELFF
NA	TRBJ2-1	17	TRBV5-1	TRBD2	TGCGCCAGCAGCTCGTTAACCGGGACTAGCGGGAACAATGAGCAGTTCTTC	CASSSLTGTSGNNEQFF
NA	TRBJ2-1	16	TRBV28	NA	TGTGCCAGCACCATTCGGACTACCTATAACTACAATGAGCAGTTCTTC	CASTIRTTYNYNEQFF
NA	TRBJ2-5	15	TRBV27	NA	TGTGCCAGCAGTAAATCGACGGGAAGGTTGGAGACCCAGTACTTC	CASSKSTGRLETQYF
NA	TRBJ2-1	16	TRBV19	NA	TGTGCCAGTAGTTTCCAGACTAGTATCTCCTACAATGAGCAGTTCTTC	CASSFQTSISYNEQFF
NA	TRBJ2-3	15	TRBV4-1	NA	TGCGCCAGCAGCCAAGGGGTGGCAGGATTTATTACGCAGTATTTT	CASSQGVAGFITQYF
NA	TRBJ2-1	14	TRBV29-1	TRBD1	TGCAGCGTACGAACGGGACAGGGATCAAATGAGCAGTTCTTC	CSVRTGQGSNEQFF
NA	TRBJ2-7	14	TRBV28	TRBD2	TGTGCCGGTGCAGCGGGAACTCCCTCCTACGAGCAGTACTTC	CAGAAGTPSYEQYF
few	TRBJ1-2	15	TRBV7-9	NA	TGTGCCAGCAGCGCCCCCCGGGCGGGATCCTATGGCTACACCTTC	CASSAPRAGSYGYTF
NA	TRBJ2-3	14	TRBV7-9	NA	TGTGCCAGCAGCCATAGCGGTAGCACAGATACGCAGTATTTT	CASSHSGSTDTQYF
NA	TRBJ1-4	15	TRBV19	NA	TGTGCCAGTAACCCCACGCCCGGGACTAATGAAAAACTGTTTTTT	CASNPTPGTNEKLFF
NA	TRBJ2-7	12	TRBV29-1	TRBD2	TGCAGCGTTCGAGCGGGGACCTACGAGCAGTACTTC	CSVRAGTYEQYF
NA	TRBJ1-6	16	TRBV11-2	NA	TGTGCCAGCAGCTTAGCCCGGAGCTCCTATAATTCACCCCTCCACTTT	CASSLARSSYNSPLHF
once	TRBJ1-4	15	TRBV6-1	TRBD1	TGTGCCACCTTCCTGACAGGGGGCTATAATGAAAAACTGTTTTTT	CATFLTGGYNEKLFF
NA	TRBJ1-1	14	TRBV28	TRBD1	TGTGCCAGCAGGGGACAGGGGCTGAACACTGAAGCTTTCTTT	CASRGQGLNTEAFF
few	TRBJ1-2	12	TRBV29-1	NA	TGCAGCGTAGGTCCAGACAGCTATGGCTACACCTTC	CSVGPDSYGYTF
few	TRBJ2-1	16	TRBV4-3	TRBD2	TGCGCCAGCAGCCAACACCTAGCGGGAGAGGGGAATGAGCAGTTCTTC	CASSQHLAGEGNEQFF
NA	TRBJ1-1	13	TRBV15	NA	TGTGCCACCAGCAGATTCGGGAACCCTGAAGCTTTCTTT	CATSRFGNPEAFF
NA	TRBJ1-2	11	TRBV20-1	TRBD1	TGCAGTGCTTGGACAGGGCTTGGCTACACCTTC	CSAWTGLGYTF
NA	TRBJ2-1	17	TRBV5-1	TRBD2	TGCGCCAGCAGCAGGGGACTAGCGGGAGGGAATTACAATGAGCAGTTCTTC	CASSRGLAGGNYNEQFF
NA	TRBJ1-1	15	TRBV5-1	TRBD1	TGCGCCAGCAGCTCCTGGGTTCCTGGACAGGCTGAAGCTTTCTTT	CASSSWVPGQAEAFF
few	TRBJ2-5	14	TRBV7-9	NA	TGTGCCAGCAGCTTCCGAGCCCAGGGGGAGACCCAGTACTTC	CASSFRAQGETQYF
NA	TRBJ1-4	14	TRBV5-6	TRBD1	TGTGCCAGCAGCTTAAAAGCGACAGGGAGAAAACTGTTTTTT	CASSLKATGRKLFF
once	TRBJ2-4	18	TRBV7-2	TRBD2	TGTGCCAGCAGCGGGGGACTAGCGGGAGTCTTAGCCAAAAACATTCAGTACTTC	CASSGGLAGVLAKNIQYF
NA	TRBJ2-1	14	TRBV28	TRBD1	TGTGCCAGCCAATGGGCAGGGGGTGTCAATGAGCAGTTCTTC	CASQWAGGVNEQFF
many	TRBJ2-2	15	TRBV27	NA	TGTGCCAGCAGTTCCACAATATCTAGCGCCGGGGAGCTGTTTTTT	CASSSTISSAGELFF
NA	TRBJ2-7	18	TRBV7-6	TRBD2	TGTGCCAGCAGCTTAGGGGTGGCTAGCGGGAGGTACTCCTACGAGCAGTACTTC	CASSLGVASGRYSYEQYF
NA	TRBJ1-2	15	TRBV5-8	NA	TGTGCCAGCAGCTTAGAGGTACAGGAGCCCTATGGCTACACCTTC	CASSLEVQEPYGYTF
NA	TRBJ2-2	14	TRBV28	TRBD1	TGTGCCAGCACGACAGGGCAGTACACCGGGGAGCTGTTTTTT	CASTTGQYTGELFF
once	TRBJ2-7	13	TRBV5-1	NA	TGCGCCAGCAGCTTGGCCCTAGCTGGCGAGCAGTACTTC	CASSLALAGEQYF
NA	TRBJ2-5	14	TRBV5-1	TRBD1	TGCGCCAGCAGCCTGGGACAGAACCAAGAGACCCAGTACTTC	CASSLGQNQETQYF
NA	TRBJ2-7	14	TRBV5-1	TRBD2	TGCGCCAGCAGCCTTACTAGCGGGAGCGACGAGCAGTACTTC	CASSLTSGSDEQYF